A selection of T cell receptor beta chains follows, all from one sample in a study of T cells after yellow fever vaccination. TCRdb itself ran the 5' RACE reads through MiXCR, one entry per CDR3 protein. The table lists around 310,000 distinct CDR3 sequences, over 8% of them singletons. Sequenced here: PBMCs, sampled on the day of the first yellow fever vaccination. These receptors all come from a man aged 18 to 30 who received the YFV17D yellow fever vaccine. CDR3s include the opening cysteine and the closing phenylalanine or tryptophan. The order of the fields is J gene, D gene, CDR3 length, clone size, V gene, CDR3 protein, CDR3 DNA. D genes are given only for firm matches. Clone size is shown for a subset of rows, as once, few, many or a class of expanded clone.

J gene: TRBJ1-5; D gene: -; CDR3 length: 14; clone size: many; V gene: TRBV7-2; CDR3 protein: CASSLAQGNQPQHF; CDR3 DNA: TGTGCCAGCAGCTTAGCACAGGGCAATCAGCCCCAGCATTTT
J gene: TRBJ1-2; D gene: -; CDR3 length: 15; clone size: -; V gene: TRBV7-9; CDR3 protein: CASSLAQSAIYGYTF; CDR3 DNA: TGTGCCAGCAGCTTAGCGCAATCAGCTATCTATGGCTACACCTTC
J gene: TRBJ1-2; D gene: -; CDR3 length: 15; clone size: -; V gene: TRBV9; CDR3 protein: CASSATGIGGHGYTF; CDR3 DNA: TGTGCCAGCAGCGCAACAGGGATTGGGGGACATGGCTACACCTTC
J gene: TRBJ2-3; D gene: TRBD2; CDR3 length: 19; clone size: many; V gene: TRBV12-3/TRBV12-4; CDR3 protein: CASRTDYVGLAGASDTQYF; CDR3 DNA: TGTGCCAGCAGGACCGATTACGTGGGACTAGCGGGGGCTTCGGATACGCAGTATTTT
J gene: TRBJ2-2; D gene: -; CDR3 length: 15; clone size: many; V gene: TRBV6-4; CDR3 protein: CASSEGPRTTGELFF; CDR3 DNA: TGTGCCAGCAGTGAAGGACCACGAACCACCGGGGAGCTGTTTTTT
J gene: TRBJ1-3; D gene: -; CDR3 length: 18; clone size: -; V gene: TRBV3-1; CDR3 protein: CAISPNYSPGAAGNTIYF; CDR3 DNA: TGTGCCATCAGCCCGAACTATTCTCCTGGGGCAGCCGGAAACACCATATATTTT
J gene: TRBJ2-1; D gene: TRBD1; CDR3 length: 14; clone size: few; V gene: TRBV7-3; CDR3 protein: CASSPRIGGDEQFF; CDR3 DNA: TGTGCCAGCAGCCCCAGGATAGGGGGCGATGAGCAGTTCTTC
J gene: TRBJ2-5; D gene: TRBD2; CDR3 length: 17; clone size: -; V gene: TRBV20-1; CDR3 protein: CSARDPSSGGGRETQYF; CDR3 DNA: TGCAGTGCTAGAGATCCCTCTAGCGGGGGGGGCAGAGAGACCCAGTACTTC
J gene: TRBJ2-7; D gene: TRBD1; CDR3 length: 12; clone size: few; V gene: TRBV29-1; CDR3 protein: CSGTGGAGEQYF; CDR3 DNA: TGCAGCGGCACAGGGGGCGCGGGTGAGCAGTACTTC
J gene: TRBJ2-7; D gene: -; CDR3 length: 15; clone size: -; V gene: TRBV5-1; CDR3 protein: CASSLSGHRSYEQYF; CDR3 DNA: TGCGCCAGCAGCTTGAGCGGACACCGATCCTACGAGCAGTACTTC
J gene: TRBJ1-3; D gene: -; CDR3 length: 15; clone size: many; V gene: TRBV4-1; CDR3 protein: CASSQMTDRINTIYF; CDR3 DNA: TGCGCCAGCAGCCAGATGACCGATCGGATAAACACCATATATTTT
J gene: TRBJ2-7; D gene: -; CDR3 length: 15; clone size: few; V gene: TRBV12-3/TRBV12-4; CDR3 protein: CASSPHRVYSYEQYF; CDR3 DNA: TGTGCCAGCAGCCCTCACAGGGTCTACTCCTACGAGCAGTACTTC
J gene: TRBJ2-1; D gene: TRBD2; CDR3 length: 15; clone size: few; V gene: TRBV5-1; CDR3 protein: CASSHPSGGYNEQFF; CDR3 DNA: TGCGCCAGCAGCCACCCTAGCGGGGGTTACAATGAGCAGTTCTTC
J gene: TRBJ1-1; D gene: TRBD1; CDR3 length: 14; clone size: few; V gene: TRBV20-1; CDR3 protein: CSARPGQGATEAFF; CDR3 DNA: TGCAGTGCTAGGCCCGGACAGGGGGCGACTGAAGCTTTCTTT
J gene: TRBJ1-2; D gene: -; CDR3 length: 12; clone size: -; V gene: TRBV28; CDR3 protein: CASSGNGYGYTF; CDR3 DNA: TGTGCCAGCAGCGGCAATGGCTATGGCTACACCTTC
J gene: TRBJ1-2; D gene: -; CDR3 length: 12; clone size: few; V gene: TRBV27; CDR3 protein: CASSSGPNGYTF; CDR3 DNA: TGTGCCAGCAGTTCTGGGCCGAATGGCTACACCTTC
J gene: TRBJ2-5; D gene: -; CDR3 length: 11; clone size: -; V gene: TRBV25-1; CDR3 protein: CASSERAAQYF; CDR3 DNA: TGTGCCAGCAGTGAAAGGGCGGCCCAGTACTTC
J gene: TRBJ2-5; D gene: -; CDR3 length: 14; clone size: -; V gene: TRBV3-1; CDR3 protein: CASSILAFSETQYF; CDR3 DNA: TGTGCCAGCAGCATCCTAGCGTTCAGCGAGACCCAGTACTTC
J gene: TRBJ1-5; D gene: TRBD1; CDR3 length: 14; clone size: many; V gene: TRBV10-3; CDR3 protein: CAISEDRESQPQHF; CDR3 DNA: TGTGCCATCAGTGAGGACAGGGAGAGTCAGCCCCAGCATTTT
J gene: TRBJ2-7; D gene: TRBD2; CDR3 length: 16; clone size: few; V gene: TRBV30; CDR3 protein: CAWSRSGTSGGSEQYF; CDR3 DNA: TGTGCCTGGAGCCGATCAGGGACTAGCGGGGGGTCCGAGCAGTACTTC
J gene: TRBJ1-5; D gene: -; CDR3 length: 15; clone size: many; V gene: TRBV12-3/TRBV12-4; CDR3 protein: CASSSGSGGDQPQHF; CDR3 DNA: TGTGCCAGCAGTTCGGGGTCTGGGGGCGATCAGCCCCAGCATTTT
J gene: TRBJ2-3; D gene: -; CDR3 length: 17; clone size: -; V gene: TRBV5-1; CDR3 protein: CASSYPRDGTSTDTQYF; CDR3 DNA: TGCGCCAGCAGCTACCCCCGGGACGGAACTAGCACAGATACGCAGTATTTT
J gene: TRBJ2-2; D gene: -; CDR3 length: 15; clone size: -; V gene: TRBV5-1; CDR3 protein: CASSRDGQGTGELFF; CDR3 DNA: TGCGCCAGCAGCAGGGACGGCCAGGGGACCGGGGAGCTGTTTTTT
J gene: TRBJ2-1; D gene: -; CDR3 length: 11; clone size: -; V gene: TRBV5-3; CDR3 protein: CARSLWVEQFF; CDR3 DNA: TGTGCCAGAAGCTTGTGGGTGGAGCAGTTCTTC
J gene: TRBJ2-2; D gene: -; CDR3 length: 14; clone size: many; V gene: TRBV6-5; CDR3 protein: CASSYSRGAGELFF; CDR3 DNA: TGTGCCAGCAGTTACTCCCGTGGGGCAGGGGAGCTGTTTTTT
J gene: TRBJ2-1; D gene: -; CDR3 length: 13; clone size: -; V gene: TRBV6-1; CDR3 protein: CASSELGYNEQFF; CDR3 DNA: TGTGCCAGCAGTGAATTGGGCTACAATGAGCAGTTCTTC
J gene: TRBJ2-1; D gene: -; CDR3 length: 16; clone size: -; V gene: TRBV7-2; CDR3 protein: CASSLIPGLSYNEQFF; CDR3 DNA: TGTGCCAGCAGCTTAATTCCGGGGCTCTCCTACAATGAGCAGTTCTTC
J gene: TRBJ2-2; D gene: -; CDR3 length: 17; clone size: many; V gene: TRBV18; CDR3 protein: CASSPPPGPHRTGELFF; CDR3 DNA: TGTGCCAGCTCACCACCCCCGGGACCCCACCGGACCGGGGAGCTGTTTTTT
J gene: TRBJ2-3; D gene: TRBD2; CDR3 length: 22; clone size: -; V gene: TRBV3-1; CDR3 protein: CASSRGRIRGLAGGPNTDTQYF; CDR3 DNA: TGTGCCAGCAGCCGGGGCAGGATCAGGGGGCTAGCGGGGGGGCCGAACACAGATACGCAGTATTTT
J gene: TRBJ1-5; D gene: -; CDR3 length: 13; clone size: few; V gene: TRBV7-2; CDR3 protein: CASSLVRDQPQHF; CDR3 DNA: TGTGCCAGCAGCTTAGTTAGGGATCAGCCCCAGCATTTT
J gene: TRBJ2-3; D gene: -; CDR3 length: 17; clone size: few; V gene: TRBV4-3; CDR3 protein: CASSQDREGKYADTQYF; CDR3 DNA: TGCGCCAGCAGCCAAGATCGAGAAGGGAAGTACGCAGATACGCAGTATTTT
J gene: TRBJ2-5; D gene: -; CDR3 length: 14; clone size: many; V gene: TRBV10-3; CDR3 protein: CAISAPSQRETQYF; CDR3 DNA: TGTGCCATCAGTGCCCCATCTCAGCGGGAGACCCAGTACTTC
J gene: TRBJ1-2; D gene: -; CDR3 length: 13; clone size: -; V gene: TRBV6-1; CDR3 protein: CASIPDSWGGYTF; CDR3 DNA: TGTGCCAGCATCCCAGACAGCTGGGGTGGCTACACCTTC
J gene: TRBJ1-6; D gene: -; CDR3 length: 14; clone size: -; V gene: TRBV19; CDR3 protein: CASRRGDYNSPLHF; CDR3 DNA: TGTGCCAGTCGGAGAGGGGATTATAATTCACCCCTCCACTTT
J gene: TRBJ1-2; D gene: TRBD1; CDR3 length: 13; clone size: few; V gene: TRBV6-2/TRBV6-3; CDR3 protein: CASRPGQGQGYTF; CDR3 DNA: TGTGCCAGCAGGCCCGGACAGGGTCAGGGCTACACCTTC
J gene: TRBJ2-2; D gene: -; CDR3 length: 14; clone size: many; V gene: TRBV4-1; CDR3 protein: CASSQDRPSGELFF; CDR3 DNA: TGCGCCAGCAGCCAAGATCGCCCTAGCGGGGAGCTGTTTTTT
J gene: TRBJ1-3; D gene: -; CDR3 length: 14; clone size: -; V gene: TRBV28; CDR3 protein: CASSWGYSGNTIYF; CDR3 DNA: TGTGCCAGCAGTTGGGGGTACTCTGGAAACACCATATATTTT
J gene: TRBJ2-5; D gene: -; CDR3 length: 11; clone size: -; V gene: TRBV12-3/TRBV12-4; CDR3 protein: CASSLGQTQYF; CDR3 DNA: TGTGCCAGCAGTTTGGGGCAGACCCAGTACTTC
J gene: TRBJ2-2; D gene: TRBD1; CDR3 length: 16; clone size: -; V gene: TRBV4-1; CDR3 protein: CASSQTWTGYTGELFF; CDR3 DNA: TGCGCCAGCAGCCAAACCTGGACAGGGTACACCGGGGAGCTGTTTTTT
J gene: TRBJ2-1; D gene: -; CDR3 length: 14; clone size: -; V gene: TRBV20-1; CDR3 protein: CSARVSDSNNEQFF; CDR3 DNA: TGCAGTGCTAGAGTCTCGGACTCTAACAATGAGCAGTTCTTC
J gene: TRBJ2-1; D gene: -; CDR3 length: 14; clone size: few; V gene: TRBV7-2; CDR3 protein: CASGPGGSNNEQFF; CDR3 DNA: TGTGCCAGCGGCCCCGGAGGATCCAACAATGAGCAGTTCTTC
J gene: TRBJ1-5; D gene: -; CDR3 length: 14; clone size: few; V gene: TRBV5-6; CDR3 protein: CASSQDPSRQPQHF; CDR3 DNA: TGTGCCAGCAGCCAGGACCCCTCGAGGCAGCCCCAGCATTTT
J gene: TRBJ2-3; D gene: -; CDR3 length: 18; clone size: -; V gene: TRBV11-1; CDR3 protein: CASSSTRTARGPLHTQYF; CDR3 DNA: TGTGCCAGCAGCTCCACCAGGACCGCGAGGGGTCCCTTACATACGCAGTATTTT
J gene: TRBJ1-2; D gene: TRBD1; CDR3 length: 16; clone size: few; V gene: TRBV15; CDR3 protein: CATSREGTGLNYGYTF; CDR3 DNA: TGTGCCACCAGCAGGGAAGGGACAGGGCTTAACTATGGCTACACCTTC
J gene: TRBJ1-6; D gene: -; CDR3 length: 13; clone size: many; V gene: TRBV5-1; CDR3 protein: CASSLERNSPLHF; CDR3 DNA: TGTGCCAGCAGCTTAGAGAGGAATTCACCCCTCCACTTT
J gene: TRBJ1-1; D gene: TRBD1; CDR3 length: 15; clone size: -; V gene: TRBV19; CDR3 protein: CASSLLSGGYTEAFF; CDR3 DNA: TGTGCCAGTAGTTTGCTATCAGGGGGGTACACTGAAGCTTTCTTT
J gene: TRBJ2-2; D gene: -; CDR3 length: 11; clone size: -; V gene: TRBV4-1; CDR3 protein: CASSQDWELFF; CDR3 DNA: TGCGCCAGCAGCCAAGATTGGGAGCTGTTTTTT
J gene: TRBJ1-1; D gene: -; CDR3 length: 13; clone size: few; V gene: TRBV6-2/TRBV6-3; CDR3 protein: CATNDRINTEAFF; CDR3 DNA: TGTGCCACCAATGACAGAATAAACACTGAAGCTTTCTTT
J gene: TRBJ2-7; D gene: -; CDR3 length: 15; clone size: many; V gene: TRBV7-2; CDR3 protein: CASSLGAGLSYEQYF; CDR3 DNA: TGTGCCAGCAGCTTAGGGGCAGGCCTCTCCTACGAGCAGTACTTC
J gene: TRBJ2-1; D gene: TRBD2; CDR3 length: 16; clone size: -; V gene: TRBV20-1; CDR3 protein: CSARLPRLAPNNEQFF; CDR3 DNA: TGCAGTGCTAGGCTCCCCCGACTAGCGCCAAACAATGAGCAGTTCTTC
J gene: TRBJ2-5; D gene: TRBD1; CDR3 length: 15; clone size: -; V gene: TRBV12-3/TRBV12-4; CDR3 protein: CASSLANRGPWTQYF; CDR3 DNA: TGTGCCAGCAGTTTAGCAAACAGGGGTCCGTGGACCCAGTACTTC
J gene: TRBJ2-7; D gene: -; CDR3 length: 16; clone size: once; V gene: TRBV6-5; CDR3 protein: CASSYGPGARAYEQYF; CDR3 DNA: TGTGCCAGCAGTTACGGTCCGGGGGCAAGGGCCTACGAGCAGTACTTC
J gene: TRBJ1-2; D gene: -; CDR3 length: 14; clone size: many; V gene: TRBV7-2; CDR3 protein: CASNLSGTNYGYTF; CDR3 DNA: TGTGCCAGCAACTTAAGTGGGACCAACTATGGCTACACCTTC
J gene: TRBJ2-1; D gene: TRBD1; CDR3 length: 16; clone size: many; V gene: TRBV6-2/TRBV6-3; CDR3 protein: CASTWGRGQGASEQFF; CDR3 DNA: TGTGCCAGCACCTGGGGAAGGGGACAGGGGGCAAGTGAGCAGTTCTTC
J gene: TRBJ2-2; D gene: TRBD1; CDR3 length: 16; clone size: few; V gene: TRBV28; CDR3 protein: CASSFGTGGTTGELFF; CDR3 DNA: TGTGCCAGCAGTTTTGGGACAGGGGGAACCACCGGGGAGCTGTTTTTT